The T cell receptor beta chain under discussion was sequenced for a study of CXCR3-negative and CXCR3-positive naive CD8 T cells. Study observations and caveats: Cryopreservation partially decreased CXCR3 expression, and most assays used fresh PBMCs. Diversity was high in both naive subsets and much lower in memory cells. When CXCR3-positive naive cells were set against CXCR3-negative naive cells, the former had more hydrophobic TRB CDR3s.

With respect to this clonotype: Its antigen remains unknown.

UMI labels and 5' RACE were used to prepare the TRB cDNA libraries. Following a re-call of the 5' RACE reads, TCRdb has one entry per CDR3 protein and lacks DNA. The clone table shows under 85,000 distinct CDR3 sequences, with the ten largest holding about 0.68%. Germline-derived CDR1 and CDR2 are SGHVS and FQNEAQ. The CDR3 contains 13 residues. The sequenced sample was naive CXCR3+ CD8+ T cells from blood. Subset indicated: CD45RO-CCR7+CD27+CD95- naive CD8+ T cells expressing CXCR3 (TNR3+). This chain connects TRBV7-8 to TRBJ2-1. The TCR sequence derives from a human donor in good health. Some clones in this sample may be carry-over from other donors' samples. The CDR3 protein is CASSLGHLNEQFF.